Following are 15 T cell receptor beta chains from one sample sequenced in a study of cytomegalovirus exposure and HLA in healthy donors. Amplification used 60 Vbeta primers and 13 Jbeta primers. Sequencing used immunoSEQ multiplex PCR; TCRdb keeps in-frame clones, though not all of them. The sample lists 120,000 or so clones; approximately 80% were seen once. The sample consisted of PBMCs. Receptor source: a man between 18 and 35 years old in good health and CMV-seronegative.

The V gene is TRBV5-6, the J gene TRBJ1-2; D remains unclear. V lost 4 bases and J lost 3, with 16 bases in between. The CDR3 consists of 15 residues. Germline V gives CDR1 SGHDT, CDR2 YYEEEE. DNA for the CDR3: TGTGCCAGCAGCCCCCGGTTGGGCGCCTACTATGGCTACACCTTC. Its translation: CASSPRLGAYYGYTF.

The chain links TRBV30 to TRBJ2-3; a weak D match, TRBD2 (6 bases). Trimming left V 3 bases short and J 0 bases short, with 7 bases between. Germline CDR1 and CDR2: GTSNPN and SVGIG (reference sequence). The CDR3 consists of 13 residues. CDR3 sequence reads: CAWSGTSTDTQYF. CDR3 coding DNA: TGTGCCTGGAGCGGGACTAGCACAGATACGCAGTATTTT. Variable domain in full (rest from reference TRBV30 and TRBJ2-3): SQTIHQWPATLVQPVGSPLSLECTVEGTSNPNLYWYRQAAGRGLQLLFYSVGIGQISSEVPQNLSASRPQDRQFILSSKKLLLSDSGFYLCAWSGTSTDTQYFGPGTRLTVL.

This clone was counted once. CDR3 amino acids: CASIVTAVAGIDGYTF. CDR3 nucleotide sequence: TGTGCCAGCATCGTCACGGCTGTGGCAGGGATAGACGGCTACACCTTC. The chain uses TRBV2 and TRBJ1-2; the D gene is possibly TRBD1 (5 bases). This CDR3 has 16 residues. V was pared by 7 bases and J by 8 bases, with 26 bases between. Germline CDR1 and CDR2: SNHLY and FYNNEI.

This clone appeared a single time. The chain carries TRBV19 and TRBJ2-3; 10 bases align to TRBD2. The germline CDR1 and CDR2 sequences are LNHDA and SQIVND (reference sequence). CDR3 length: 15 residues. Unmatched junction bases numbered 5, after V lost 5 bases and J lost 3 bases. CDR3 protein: CASSVSGRLTDTQYF. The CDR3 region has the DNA TGTGCCAGTAGTGTTAGCGGGAGGCTGACAGATACGCAGTATTTT.

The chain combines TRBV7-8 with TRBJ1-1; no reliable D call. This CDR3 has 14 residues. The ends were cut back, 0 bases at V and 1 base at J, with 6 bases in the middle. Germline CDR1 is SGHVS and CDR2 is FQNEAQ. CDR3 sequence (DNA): TGTGCCAGCAGCTTAGCGGAGGGGAACACTGAAGCTTTCTTT. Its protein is CASSLAEGNTEAFF.

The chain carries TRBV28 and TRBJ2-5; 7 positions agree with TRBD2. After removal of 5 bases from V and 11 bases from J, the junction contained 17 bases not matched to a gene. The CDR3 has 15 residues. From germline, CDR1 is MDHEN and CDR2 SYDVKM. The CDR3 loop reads CASSLPGLVKTEQYF. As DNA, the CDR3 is TGTGCCAGCAGTCTACCTGGACTAGTCAAAACAGAGCAGTACTTC.

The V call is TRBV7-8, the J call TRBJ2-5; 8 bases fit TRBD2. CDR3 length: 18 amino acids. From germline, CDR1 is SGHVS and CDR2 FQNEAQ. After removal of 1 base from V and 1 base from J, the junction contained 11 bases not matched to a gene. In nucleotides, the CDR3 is TGTGCCAGCAGCTTAGGAGATATAGCGGGACTGGGCCAAGAGACCCAGTACTTC. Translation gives CASSLGDIAGLGQETQYF.

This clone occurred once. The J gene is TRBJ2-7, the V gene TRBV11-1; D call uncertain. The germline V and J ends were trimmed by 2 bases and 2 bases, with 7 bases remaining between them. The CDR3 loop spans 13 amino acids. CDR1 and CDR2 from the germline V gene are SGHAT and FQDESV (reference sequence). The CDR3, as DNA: TGTGCCAGCAGCTTACTAAAAGCCTACGAGCAGTACTTC. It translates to CASSLLKAYEQYF.

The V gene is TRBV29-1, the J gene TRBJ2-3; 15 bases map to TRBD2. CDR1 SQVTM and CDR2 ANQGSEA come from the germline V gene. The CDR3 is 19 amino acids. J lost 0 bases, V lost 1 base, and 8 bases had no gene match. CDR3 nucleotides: TGCAGCGTTGAAGCCCCCGGACTAGCGGGAGGGATTAGCACAGATACGCAGTATTTT. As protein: CSVEAPGLAGGISTDTQYF.

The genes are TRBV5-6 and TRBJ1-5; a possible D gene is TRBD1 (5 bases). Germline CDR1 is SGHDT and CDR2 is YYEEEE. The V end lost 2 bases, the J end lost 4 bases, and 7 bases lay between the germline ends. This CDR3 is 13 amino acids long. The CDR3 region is CASSFGGNQPQHF. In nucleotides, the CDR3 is TGTGCCAGCAGCTTTGGGGGGAATCAGCCCCAGCATTTT.

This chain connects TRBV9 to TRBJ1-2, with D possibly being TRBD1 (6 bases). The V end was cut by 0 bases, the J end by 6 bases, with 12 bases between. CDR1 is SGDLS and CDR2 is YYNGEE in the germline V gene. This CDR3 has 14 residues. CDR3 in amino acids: CASSVGRAGDGYTF. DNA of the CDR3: TGTGCCAGCAGCGTAGGCAGGGCAGGGGATGGCTACACCTTC.

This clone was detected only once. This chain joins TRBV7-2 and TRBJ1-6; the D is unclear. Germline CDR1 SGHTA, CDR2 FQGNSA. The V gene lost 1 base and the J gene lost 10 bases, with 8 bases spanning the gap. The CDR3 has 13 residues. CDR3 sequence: CASSLEEWSPLHF. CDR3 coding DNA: TGTGCCAGCAGCTTAGAGGAGTGGTCACCCCTCCACTTT.

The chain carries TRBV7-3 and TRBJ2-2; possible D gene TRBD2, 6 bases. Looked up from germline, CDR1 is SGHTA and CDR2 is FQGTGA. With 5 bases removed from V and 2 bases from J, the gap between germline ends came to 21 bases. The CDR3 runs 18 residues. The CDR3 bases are TGTGCCAGCAGCATACAAGGGAATAGCGGAGGAAACACCGGGGAGCTGTTTTTT. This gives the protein CASSIQGNSGGNTGELFF.

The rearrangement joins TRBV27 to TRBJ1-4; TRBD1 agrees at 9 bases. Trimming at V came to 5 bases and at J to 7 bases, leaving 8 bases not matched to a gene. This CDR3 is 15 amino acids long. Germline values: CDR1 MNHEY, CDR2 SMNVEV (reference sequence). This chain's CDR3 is CASSPPGQGSEKLFF. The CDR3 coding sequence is TGTGCCAGCAGTCCCCCCGGACAGGGGTCTGAAAAACTGTTTTTT.

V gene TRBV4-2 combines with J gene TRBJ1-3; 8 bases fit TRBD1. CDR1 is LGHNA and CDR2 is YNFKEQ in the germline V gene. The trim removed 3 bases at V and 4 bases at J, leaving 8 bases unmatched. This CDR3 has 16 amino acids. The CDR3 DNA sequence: TGTGCCAGCAGCCACCCAGGACAGGGCTCCGGAAACACCATATATTTT. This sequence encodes CASSHPGQGSGNTIYF.